A single sample is the source of the 27 T cell receptor beta chains below, sequenced in a study of identical twins. TCRdb re-derived calls from the 5' RACE reads in MiXCR, one entry per CDR3 protein. The sample comprises just over 500,000 distinct CDR3 sequences, under 25% of which are singletons, and roughly 0.91% rests with the top ten. These same data were also listed under a study on T cells expressing NK-cell markers.

Source material: CD4+ T cells sorted from blood. The receptors originated from a woman aged 18-35 years in good health.

This clonotype was seen more than once but under ten times. This rearrangement joins TRBV12-3 or TRBV12-4 to TRBJ2-3; D unclear. The CDR3 consists of 12 residues. V lost 3 bases to trimming and J lost 2 bases, with 3 bases between them. CDR3 in amino acids: CASSFATDTQYF. As DNA, the CDR3 is TGTGCCAGCAGTTTCGCCACAGATACGCAGTATTTT.

This clonotype has at least ten counts. The chain links TRBV20-1 to TRBJ2-2, with a weak D call TRBD2 (6 bases). CDR1 and CDR2 (germline): DFQATT, SNEGSKA (reference sequence). The CDR3 has 13 residues. CDR3 sequence reads: CGGRSTNTGELFF. In DNA, the CDR3 is TGCGGAGGGCGGTCAACGAACACCGGGGAGCTGTTTTTT.

This clonotype was seen only a few times. The rearrangement joins TRBV9 to TRBJ2-6; 11 bases match TRBD1. This CDR3 has 18 residues. Germline V CDR1 and CDR2: SGDLS, YYNGEE. V lost 4 bases to trimming and J lost 2 bases; unmatched junction nucleotides: 8. The CDR3 coding sequence is TGTGCCAGCAGCCTTCACCGGGACAGGGGGACTGGGGCCAACGTCCTGACTTTC. It specifies CASSLHRDRGTGANVLTF.

J is TRBJ2-7 and V is TRBV7-2; D is unresolved. The V end was cut by 5 bases, the J end by 1 base, with 12 bases between. Germline V lookup: CDR1 SGHTA, CDR2 FQGNSA. The CDR3 has 14 amino acids. The CDR3 sequence: CASSPTPHSYEQYF. The CDR3 region has the DNA TGTGCCAGCAGCCCGACACCTCATTCCTACGAGCAGTACTTC.

V gene TRBV9 combines with J gene TRBJ1-1; no reliable D call. This CDR3 has 13 amino acids. Per the germline V gene, CDR1 is SGDLS and CDR2 is YYNGEE. V shed 0 bases and J shed 8 bases, with 11 bases lying between them. CDR3 DNA: TGTGCCAGCAGCGTAGGGACGGCTCAAGAAGCTTTCTTT. Protein: CASSVGTAQEAFF.

This chain links TRBV20-1 with TRBJ2-5, with no clear D. Trimming stripped 3 bases from V and 1 base from J, with 6 bases between. CDR3 length: 12 amino acids. The germline V gene has CDR1 DFQATT and CDR2 SNEGSKA (reference sequence). The CDR3 here is CSASQPQETQYF. In DNA, the CDR3 is TGCAGTGCTAGTCAGCCCCAAGAGACCCAGTACTTC.

This clonotype showed up just a few times. This sequence joins TRBV7-9 and TRBJ2-6, with D possibly being TRBD1 (6 bases). V shed 3 bases and J shed 1 base, with 10 bases lying between them. The CDR3 has 16 residues. CDR1 and CDR2 (germline): SEHNR, FQNEAQ (reference sequence). CDR3 sequence reads: CASSFLRGSGANVLTF. The CDR3 nucleotides are TGTGCCAGCAGCTTCCTCAGGGGTTCTGGGGCCAACGTCCTGACTTTC.

This clonotype was observed a handful of times. V gene TRBV7-2 combines with J gene TRBJ2-7, with no clear D. CDR1 is SGHTA and CDR2 is FQGNSA in the germline V gene. CDR3 size: 13 residues. The V gene lost 0 bases and the J gene lost 3 bases, with 6 bases spanning the gap. CDR3 region: CASSLAANYEQYF. CDR3 coding DNA: TGTGCCAGCAGCTTAGCGGCCAACTACGAGCAGTACTTC.

J is TRBJ2-7 and V is TRBV12-3 or TRBV12-4; TRBD1 is a possible D gene (6 bases). Between the trimmed V and J ends, which lost 2 bases and 0 bases, there was a span of 14 bases. This CDR3 comprises 16 residues. This CDR3 is CASSLSGHFHSYEQYF. In DNA form, the CDR3 reads TGTGCCAGCAGTTTATCGGGACACTTCCACTCCTACGAGCAGTACTTC.

CDR3 in amino acids: CASSRPESLGNEQFF. CDR3 DNA: TGTGCCAGCAGTCGTCCCGAGAGCCTTGGCAATGAGCAGTTCTTC. This chain uses TRBV6-1 with TRBJ2-1, with D unclear. Trimming pared 5 bases from V and 6 bases from J, leaving 17 bases between. This CDR3 is built from 15 residues. The germline V gene has CDR1 MNHNS and CDR2 SASEGT.

This clonotype was detected many times. The V and J genes are TRBV20-1 and TRBJ1-5, with D hard to call. CDR1 is DFQATT, CDR2 SNEGSKA, per germline (reference sequence). Trimming took 3 bases from V and 7 from J, leaving 10 bases between them. This CDR3 region has 12 residues. DNA of the CDR3: TGCAGTGCTAGTGAGGGTGGCCAGCCCCAGCATTTT. It translates to CSASEGGQPQHF.

V and J are TRBV5-8 and TRBJ2-1; D gene ambiguous. The CDR3 extends over 15 amino acids. Looked up from germline, CDR1 is SGHTS and CDR2 is YDEGEE. Trimming cost V 3 bases and J 3 bases, with 13 bases left between them. The CDR3 reads CASSSGMPGYNEQFF. Here the CDR3 DNA reads TGTGCCAGCAGCTCCGGCATGCCCGGCTACAATGAGCAGTTCTTC.

The chain has TRBV20-1 and TRBJ2-3; 9 nucleotides line up with TRBD2. The CDR3 loop spans 14 amino acids. Losses at the gene ends were 3 bases for V and 1 base for J; bases not matched to a gene: 2. Germline CDR1 and CDR2: DFQATT and SNEGSKA (reference sequence). This CDR3 is CSASASGGTDTQYF. The CDR3 coding sequence is TGCAGTGCTAGCGCTAGCGGGGGCACAGATACGCAGTATTTT.

The chain has TRBV5-1 and TRBJ2-7; D is tentatively TRBD1 or TRBD2 (5 bases each). Germline V CDR1 and CDR2: SGHRS, YFSETQ. The V end was cut by 0 bases, the J end by 1 base, with 14 bases between. The CDR3 extends over 16 amino acids. The CDR3 protein is CASSLVGGGISYEQYF. The CDR3 DNA sequence: TGCGCCAGCAGCTTGGTAGGTGGGGGAATTTCCTACGAGCAGTACTTC.

The rearrangement links TRBV6-1 to TRBJ1-3; no firm D call. Trimming took 5 bases from V and 0 from J, leaving 20 bases between them. This CDR3 has 18 residues. CDR1 and CDR2 (germline): MNHNS, SASEGT. CDR3 loop: CASSPRPSLGPSGNTIYF. The CDR3 DNA is TGTGCCAGCAGTCCTAGACCCTCGCTCGGTCCCTCTGGAAACACCATATATTTT.

Only a few counts were recorded for this clonotype. The gene calls are TRBV12-3 or TRBV12-4 and TRBJ2-2; D possibly corresponds to TRBD1 (6 bases). The germline V and J ends were trimmed by 3 bases and 6 bases, with 8 bases remaining between them. This CDR3 has 13 amino acids. CDR3 DNA: TGTGCCAGCAGTTTCAGGGGCGCCGGGGAGCTGTTTTTT. This sequence encodes CASSFRGAGELFF.

This clonotype was recorded many times. The chain recombines TRBV6-1 with TRBJ1-1; 7 bases agree with TRBD1. V lost 5 bases and J lost 0; bases outside the gene matches: 12. The CDR3 sequence is 17 residues long. Germline V gene lookup returns CDR1 MNHNS and CDR2 SASEGT. The CDR3 region is CASSRSPGQLLNTEAFF. The CDR3 DNA follows: TGTGCCAGCAGTCGTTCCCCGGGACAGCTACTGAACACTGAAGCTTTCTTT.

This clonotype came up many times. The gene calls are TRBV6-5 and TRBJ1-2; 7 positions agree with TRBD1. The CDR3 sequence is 13 residues long. The V segment lost 5 bases and the J segment 4 bases; nucleotides outside the gene matches: 4. CDR1 and CDR2 (germline): MNHEY, SVGAGI. The CDR3 DNA reads as TGTGCCAGCAGTAACCGGGACAGCTATGGCTACACCTTC. Protein sequence: CASSNRDSYGYTF.

The V and J genes are TRBV7-2 and TRBJ2-1, with 9 bases aligning to TRBD1. From germline, CDR1 is SGHTA and CDR2 FQGNSA. The CDR3 is made up of 16 amino acids. V lost 1 base, J lost 5 bases, and 6 bases stayed unmatched. CDR3 loop: CASSLGTGVGHNEQFF. In DNA, the CDR3 is TGTGCCAGCAGCTTAGGGACAGGGGTTGGACACAATGAGCAGTTCTTC.

The chain is built from TRBV10-3 and TRBJ1-5; possibly TRBD1 for D (6 bases). Trimming took off 4 bases at V and 13 bases at J, with 23 bases between the two ends. Germline V lookup: CDR1 ENHRY, CDR2 SYGVKD. The CDR3 has 15 residues. Here the CDR3 DNA reads TGTGCCATCAGTGGGGTCACAGGGTCCCCCGCGTCACAGCATTTT. As protein: CAISGVTGSPASQHF.

This rearrangement joins TRBV10-3 to TRBJ2-6; D is ambiguous. The CDR3 sequence is 14 residues long. V was cut by 2 bases and J by 1 base, with 3 bases left in between. CDR1 is ENHRY and CDR2 is SYGVKD in the germline V gene. Written as DNA, the CDR3 is TGTGCCATCAGTGAGGGGTCTGGGGCCAACGTCCTGACTTTC. Protein: CAISEGSGANVLTF.

This clonotype was picked up a small number of times. The rearrangement links TRBV12-3 or TRBV12-4 to TRBJ2-7; perhaps TRBD2 as D (6 bases). V shed 3 bases and J shed 5 bases, with 14 bases lying between them. This CDR3 has 14 amino acids. CDR3 in amino acids: CASSFTGSKHEQYF. CDR3 coding DNA: TGTGCCAGCAGTTTCACCGGGAGCAAGCACGAGCAGTACTTC.

V usage is TRBV12-3 or TRBV12-4 and J usage is TRBJ1-1, with 8 positions matching TRBD1. J gave up 5 bases and V 6 bases, and 8 bases lay outside the gene matches. This CDR3 comprises 14 residues. The DNA of the CDR3 is TGTGCCAGCAGCGCCCAGGGGGCGCGGACTGAAGCTTTCTTT. This codes for CASSAQGARTEAFF.

This chain connects TRBV11-2 to TRBJ1-4; D remains unclear. V lost 2 bases to trimming and J lost 0 bases, with 4 bases between them. CDR3 size: 14 residues. CDR1 and CDR2 (germline): SGHAT, FQNNGV. The CDR3 bases are TGTGCCAGCAGCTTAACCTCAACTAATGAAAAACTGTTTTTT. This encodes CASSLTSTNEKLFF. Full variable domain (remainder filled in from reference TRBV11-2 and TRBJ1-4): EAGVAQSPRYKIIEKRQSVAFWCNPISGHATLYWYQQILGQGPKLLIQFQNNGVVDDSQLPKDRFSAERLKGVDSTLKIQPAKLEDSAVYLCASSLTSTNEKLFFGSGTQLSVL.

The table lists this clonotype with a few counts. The DNA for the CDR3 is TGCGCCAGCAGCTTGGATCTAATAAGCGGGAGCTACGAGCAGTACTTC. Its translation is CASSLDLISGSYEQYF. This chain links TRBV5-1 with TRBJ2-7; 8 bases are shared with TRBD2. The V gene's germline CDR1 is SGHRS and CDR2 YFSETQ. There are 16 residues in the CDR3. The junction had 8 bases not matched to a gene; V was cut back by 0 bases and J by 3 bases.

This clonotype was seen a few times. The rearrangement links TRBV7-9 to TRBJ1-2; the match to TRBD1 covers 8 bases. The CDR3 consists of 14 residues. With 3 bases clipped from V and 8 bases from J, the junction kept 8 bases outside the gene matches. Germline V gene sequence: CDR1 SEHNR, CDR2 FQNEAQ (reference sequence). CDR3 nucleotides: TGTGCCAGCAGCTTGAACAGGGGGTCGGGCGGCTACACCTTC. Amino acid sequence: CASSLNRGSGGYTF.

This sequence joins TRBV6-5 and TRBJ2-1; D possibly corresponds to TRBD1 (6 bases). Trimming took off 2 bases at V and 2 bases at J, with 10 bases between the two ends. The CDR3 loop spans 15 amino acids. Per germline, CDR1 MNHEY and CDR2 SVGAGI. This CDR3 is CASSYGQTTYNEQFF. As DNA, the CDR3 is TGTGCCAGCAGTTACGGACAGACCACCTACAATGAGCAGTTCTTC.